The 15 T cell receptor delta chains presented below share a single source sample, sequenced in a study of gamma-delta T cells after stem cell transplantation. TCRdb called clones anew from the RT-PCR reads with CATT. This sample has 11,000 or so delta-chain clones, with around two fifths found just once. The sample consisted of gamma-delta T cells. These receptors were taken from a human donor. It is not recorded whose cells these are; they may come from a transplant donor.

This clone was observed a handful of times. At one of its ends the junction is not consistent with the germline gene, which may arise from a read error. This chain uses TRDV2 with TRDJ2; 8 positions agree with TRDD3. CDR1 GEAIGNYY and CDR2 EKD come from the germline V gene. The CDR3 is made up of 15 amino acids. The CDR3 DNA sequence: TGTGCCCGTGACACCGTAGGGACTGGGGGAGCACAACTCTTCTTT. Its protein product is CARDTVGTGGAQLFF.

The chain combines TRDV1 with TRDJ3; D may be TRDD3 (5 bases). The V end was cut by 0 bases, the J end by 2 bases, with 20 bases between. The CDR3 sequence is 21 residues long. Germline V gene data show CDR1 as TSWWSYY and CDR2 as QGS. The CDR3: CALGELPRTVGFPWDTRQMFF. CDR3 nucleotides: TGTGCTCTTGGGGAACTTCCCCGTACTGTGGGGTTCCCCTGGGACACCCGACAGATGTTTTTC.

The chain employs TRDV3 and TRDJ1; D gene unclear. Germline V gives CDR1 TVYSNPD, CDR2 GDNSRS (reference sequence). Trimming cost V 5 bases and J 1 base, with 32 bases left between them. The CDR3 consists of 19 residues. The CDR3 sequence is CAIPARNSEYSTCTDKLIF. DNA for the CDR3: TGTGCCATTCCCGCGCGGAACTCTGAGTATTCCACGTGCACCGATAAACTCATCTTT. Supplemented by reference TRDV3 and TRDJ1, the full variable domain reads CDKVTQSSPDQTVASGSEVVLLCTYDTVYSNPDLFWYRIRPDYSFQFVFYGDNSRSEGADFTQGRFSVKHILTQKAFHLVISPVRTEDSATYYCAIPARNSEYSTCTDKLIFGKGTRVTVEP.

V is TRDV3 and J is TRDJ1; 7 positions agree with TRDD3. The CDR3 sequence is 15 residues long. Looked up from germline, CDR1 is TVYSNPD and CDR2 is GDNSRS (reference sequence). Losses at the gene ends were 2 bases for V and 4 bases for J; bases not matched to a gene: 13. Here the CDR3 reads CAFEVGYRGFDKLIF. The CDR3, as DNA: TGTGCCTTTGAGGTGGGATACCGGGGCTTCGATAAACTCATCTTT. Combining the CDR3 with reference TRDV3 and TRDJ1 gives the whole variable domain CDKVTQSSPDQTVASGSEVVLLCTYDTVYSNPDLFWYRIRPDYSFQFVFYGDNSRSEGADFTQGRFSVKHILTQKAFHLVISPVRTEDSATYYCAFEVGYRGFDKLIFGKGTRVTVEP.

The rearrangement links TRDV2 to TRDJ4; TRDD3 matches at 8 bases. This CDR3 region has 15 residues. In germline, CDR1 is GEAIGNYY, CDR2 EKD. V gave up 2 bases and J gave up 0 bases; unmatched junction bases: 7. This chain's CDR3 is CACDRRGDRARPLIF. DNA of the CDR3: TGTGCCTGTGACAGGCGGGGGGATAGAGCCAGACCCCTGATCTTT.

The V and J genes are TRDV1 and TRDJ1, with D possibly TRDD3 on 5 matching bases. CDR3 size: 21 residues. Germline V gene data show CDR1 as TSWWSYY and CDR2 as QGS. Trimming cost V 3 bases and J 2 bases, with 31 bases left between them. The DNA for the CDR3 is TGTGCTCTTGGGGACCTATTAGACAACACGTCCGATAAATTGGGGACCGATAAACTCATCTTT. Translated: CALGDLLDNTSDKLGTDKLIF.

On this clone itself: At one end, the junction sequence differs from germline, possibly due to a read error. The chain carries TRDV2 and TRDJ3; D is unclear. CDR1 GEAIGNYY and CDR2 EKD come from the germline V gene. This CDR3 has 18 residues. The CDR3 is CACDTVGDRSSYTLQMFF. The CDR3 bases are TGTGCCTGTGACACCGTGGGAGACCGCTCCTCGTACACCCTACAGATGTTTTTC.

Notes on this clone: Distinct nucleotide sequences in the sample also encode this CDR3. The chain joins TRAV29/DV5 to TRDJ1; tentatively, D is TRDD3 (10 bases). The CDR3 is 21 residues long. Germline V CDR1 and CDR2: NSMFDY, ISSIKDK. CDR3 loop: CAPGLPTLFILTGGYTDKLIF. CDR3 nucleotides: TGTGCCCCCGGCCTTCCTACCTTATTCATCTTAACTGGGGGATACACCGATAAACTCATCTTT.

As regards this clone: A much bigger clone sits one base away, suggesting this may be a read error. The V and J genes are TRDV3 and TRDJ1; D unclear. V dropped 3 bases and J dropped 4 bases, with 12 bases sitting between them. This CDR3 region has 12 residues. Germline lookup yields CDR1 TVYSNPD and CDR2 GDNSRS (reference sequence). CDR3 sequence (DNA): TGTGCCTTCGGTTGGATCGGCGATAAACTCATCTTT. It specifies CAFGWIGDKLIF.

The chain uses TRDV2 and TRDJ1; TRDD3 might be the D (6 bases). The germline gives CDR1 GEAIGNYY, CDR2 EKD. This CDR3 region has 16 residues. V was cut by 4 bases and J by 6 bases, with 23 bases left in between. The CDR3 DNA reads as TGTGCCTGTGAACCACTGGGCATCTGCTTGTCCTATAAACTCATCTTT. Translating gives CACEPLGICLSYKLIF.

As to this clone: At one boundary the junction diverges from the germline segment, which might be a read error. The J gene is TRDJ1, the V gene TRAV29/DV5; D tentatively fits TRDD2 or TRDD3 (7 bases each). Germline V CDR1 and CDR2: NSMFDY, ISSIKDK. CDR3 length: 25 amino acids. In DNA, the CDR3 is TGTTCAGCAAGCGCGCGGGCGCTACTAGGCCTTCCTTCATCCGAACTGGTGGATACGCGAGATAAACTCATCTTT. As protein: CSASARALLGLPSSELVDTRDKLIF. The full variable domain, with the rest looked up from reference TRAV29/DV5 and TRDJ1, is DQQVKQNSPSLSVQEGRISILNCDYTNSMFDYFLWYKKYPAEGPTFLISISSIKDKNEDGRFTVFLNKSAKHLSLHIVPSQPGDSAVYFCSASARALLGLPSSELVDTRDKLIFGKGTRVTVEP.

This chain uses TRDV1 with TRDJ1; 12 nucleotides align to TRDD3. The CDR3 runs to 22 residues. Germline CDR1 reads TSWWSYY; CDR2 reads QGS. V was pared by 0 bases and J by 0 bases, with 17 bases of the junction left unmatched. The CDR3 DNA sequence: TGTGCTCTTGGGGAACTAGAATCGCGTTGGCTGGGGGATACGAGGTACACCGATAAACTCATCTTT. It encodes CALGELESRWLGDTRYTDKLIF.

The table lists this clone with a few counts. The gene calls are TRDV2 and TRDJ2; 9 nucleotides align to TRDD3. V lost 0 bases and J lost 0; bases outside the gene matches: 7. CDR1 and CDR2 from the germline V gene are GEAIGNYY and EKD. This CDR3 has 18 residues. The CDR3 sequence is CACDTTYWGKALTAQLFF. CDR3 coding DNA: TGTGCCTGTGACACCACGTACTGGGGGAAAGCTTTGACAGCACAACTCTTCTTT.

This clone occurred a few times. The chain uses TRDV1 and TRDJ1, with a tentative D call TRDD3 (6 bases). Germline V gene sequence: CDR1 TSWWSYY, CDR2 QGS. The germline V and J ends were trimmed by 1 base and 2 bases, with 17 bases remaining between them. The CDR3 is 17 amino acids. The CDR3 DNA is TGTGCTCTTGGGGAACCCGAGATACGTTTTACTACCGATAAACTCATCTTT. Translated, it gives CALGEPEIRFTTDKLIF.

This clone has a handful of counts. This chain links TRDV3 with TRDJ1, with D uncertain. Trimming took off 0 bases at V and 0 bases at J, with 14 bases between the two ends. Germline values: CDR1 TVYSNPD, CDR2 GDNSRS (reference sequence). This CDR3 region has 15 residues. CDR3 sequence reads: CAFSGGLFNTDKLIF. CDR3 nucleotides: TGTGCCTTTAGCGGCGGACTATTCAACACCGATAAACTCATCTTT.